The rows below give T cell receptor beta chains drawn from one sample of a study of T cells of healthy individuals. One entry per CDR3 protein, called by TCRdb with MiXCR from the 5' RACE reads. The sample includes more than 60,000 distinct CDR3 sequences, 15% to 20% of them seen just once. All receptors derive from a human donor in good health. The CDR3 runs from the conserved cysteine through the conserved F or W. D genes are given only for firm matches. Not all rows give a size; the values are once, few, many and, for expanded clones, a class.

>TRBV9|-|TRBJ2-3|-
CASSVRQGGSTDTQYF
TGTGCCAGCAGCGTTCGTCAGGGAGGAAGCACAGATACGCAGTATTTT
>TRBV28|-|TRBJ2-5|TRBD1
CASTTGVGQETQYF
TGTGCCAGCACGACAGGGGTAGGCCAAGAGACCCAGTACTTC
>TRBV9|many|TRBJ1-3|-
CASSVGGGIGNTIYF
TGTGCCAGCAGCGTAGGTGGGGGAATTGGAAACACCATATATTTT
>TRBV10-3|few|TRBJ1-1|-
CAIGRTEGTGAEAFF
TGTGCCATAGGGAGGACAGAGGGCACCGGGGCTGAAGCTTTCTTT
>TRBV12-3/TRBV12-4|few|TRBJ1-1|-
CASSLGRRDTEAFF
TGTGCCAGCAGTTTGGGGCGGAGGGACACTGAAGCTTTCTTT
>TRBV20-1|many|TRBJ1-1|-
CSARTGTARYAFF
TGCAGTGCTAGGACGGGGACGGCAAGATATGCTTTCTTT
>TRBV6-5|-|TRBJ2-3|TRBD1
CASSEGQSSTDTQYF
TGTGCCAGCAGCGAGGGACAGAGCTCGACAGATACGCAGTATTTT
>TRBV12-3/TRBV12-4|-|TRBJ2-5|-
CASRPVGGIETQYF
TGTGCCAGCAGACCAGTCGGCGGGATTGAGACCCAGTACTTC
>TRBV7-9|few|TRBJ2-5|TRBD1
CASSADRGPPRQRQETQYF
TGTGCCAGCAGCGCCGACAGGGGTCCACCCAGACAACGTCAAGAGACCCAGTACTTC
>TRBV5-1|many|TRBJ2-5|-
CASNGGETQYF
TGCGCCAGCAACGGGGGCGAGACCCAGTACTTC
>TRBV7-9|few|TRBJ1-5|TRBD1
CASSADRGGNQPQHF
TGTGCCAGCAGCGCGGACAGGGGAGGCAATCAGCCCCAGCATTTT
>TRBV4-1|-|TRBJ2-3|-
CASSQGMGTQYF
TGCGCCAGCAGCCAAGGAATGGGCACGCAGTATTTT
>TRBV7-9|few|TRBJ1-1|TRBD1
CASSLETGADF
TGTGCCAGCAGCTTGGAGACAGGGGCTGACTTT
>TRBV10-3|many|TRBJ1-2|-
CAIKQAANYGYTF
TGTGCCATCAAGCAGGCAGCTAACTATGGCTACACCTTC
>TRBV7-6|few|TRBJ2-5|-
CASQGSAGETQYF
TGTGCCAGCCAGGGGAGCGCCGGAGAGACCCAGTACTTC
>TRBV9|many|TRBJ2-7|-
CASSVAPAIEQYF
TGTGCCAGCAGCGTAGCTCCCGCGATCGAGCAGTACTTC
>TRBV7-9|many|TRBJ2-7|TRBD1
CASSPGTGRSFGSLSFRGYEQYF
TGTGCCAGCAGCCCCGGGACAGGGCGTTCATTCGGGAGCCTTAGTTTTCGTGGCTACGAGCAGTACTTC
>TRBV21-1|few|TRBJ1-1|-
CASSKGVNTEAFF
TGTGCCAGCAGCAAAGGGGTGAACACTGAAGCTTTCTTT
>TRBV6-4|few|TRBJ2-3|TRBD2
CASSEDGGDSDTQYF
TGTGCCAGCAGTGAAGACGGGGGGGACTCAGATACGCAGTATTTT
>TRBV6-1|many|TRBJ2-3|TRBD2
CASSGLAGGPDTQYF
TGTGCCAGCAGTGGACTAGCGGGGGGGCCAGATACGCAGTATTTT
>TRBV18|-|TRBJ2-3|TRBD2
CASLPETSGRTQYF
TGTGCCAGCTTACCTGAGACTAGCGGGAGGACGCAGTATTTT
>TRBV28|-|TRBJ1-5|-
CASSLRTPTRGPVRPQHF
TGTGCCAGCAGTTTAAGGACACCTACACGGGGGCCTGTGAGACCCCAGCATTTT
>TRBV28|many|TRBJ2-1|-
CASSTGGLDNEQFF
TGTGCCAGCAGTACCGGAGGGCTTGACAATGAGCAGTTCTTC
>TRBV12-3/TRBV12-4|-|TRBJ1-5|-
CASRADSSNQPQHF
TGTGCCAGCAGGGCGGACAGTAGCAATCAGCCCCAGCATTTT
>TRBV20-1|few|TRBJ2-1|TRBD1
CSALTGLKYNEQFF
TGCAGTGCCCTGACAGGGCTTAAATACAATGAGCAGTTCTTC
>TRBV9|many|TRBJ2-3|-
CASSVGSWAGRPDTQYF
TGTGCCAGCAGCGTAGGGTCCTGGGCAGGGCGACCAGATACGCAGTATTTT
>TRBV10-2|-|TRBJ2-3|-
CASSPWVSTGTDTQYF
TGCGCCAGCAGCCCTTGGGTGAGCACGGGGACAGATACGCAGTATTTT
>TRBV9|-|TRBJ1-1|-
CASSKLNTEAFF
TGTGCCAGCAGTAAGTTGAACACTGAAGCTTTCTTT
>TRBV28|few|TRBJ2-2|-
CASSLSGPTNTGELFF
TGTGCCAGCAGTTTATCGGGACCGACGAACACCGGGGAGCTGTTTTTT
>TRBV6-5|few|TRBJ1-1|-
CASSQLLPHELGNTEAFF
TGTGCCAGCAGTCAACTTCTCCCCCATGAGCTGGGGAACACTGAAGCTTTCTTT
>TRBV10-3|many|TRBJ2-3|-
CAISDGDKPDTQYF
TGTGCCATCAGTGATGGGGATAAGCCAGATACGCAGTATTTT
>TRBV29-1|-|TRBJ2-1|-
CSVRVNEQFF
TGCAGCGTTAGGGTCAATGAGCAGTTCTTC
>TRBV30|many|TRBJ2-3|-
CAWNLRGGRDTQYF
TGTGCCTGGAATCTGCGGGGAGGACGTGATACGCAGTATTTT
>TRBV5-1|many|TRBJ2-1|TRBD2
CASTASGAYNEQFF
TGCGCCAGCACGGCTAGCGGGGCTTACAATGAGCAGTTCTTC
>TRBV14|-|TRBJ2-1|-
CASSQDRRWQFF
TGTGCCAGCAGCCAAGACCGGAGGTGGCAGTTCTTC
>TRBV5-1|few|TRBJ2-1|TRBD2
CASSLREGDEQFF
TGCGCCAGCAGCCTCAGGGAGGGCGATGAGCAGTTCTTC
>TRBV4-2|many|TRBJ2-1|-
CASSQEFGGPQFF
TGTGCCAGCAGCCAAGAATTCGGGGGACCGCAGTTCTTC
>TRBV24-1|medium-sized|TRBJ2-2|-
CATSDFRDTGELFF
TGTGCCACCAGTGATTTCAGGGACACCGGGGAGCTGTTTTTT
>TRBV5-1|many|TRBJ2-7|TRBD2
CASSSGSYSYEQYF
TGCGCCAGCAGCAGCGGGAGCTACTCCTACGAGCAGTACTTC
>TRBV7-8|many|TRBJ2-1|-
CASSLVPDEQFF
TGTGCCAGCAGCTTAGTCCCAGATGAGCAGTTCTTC
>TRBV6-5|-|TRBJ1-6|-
CASSKTLGDSPLHF
TGTGCCAGCAGTAAGACCTTGGGGGACTCACCCCTCCACTTT
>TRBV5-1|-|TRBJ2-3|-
CASSLEGYPTDTQYF
TGCGCCAGCAGCTTGGAGGGCTATCCGACAGATACGCAGTATTTT
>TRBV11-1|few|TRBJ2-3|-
CASSLVGSLTDTQYF
TGTGCCAGCAGCTTAGTTGGGAGCCTCACAGATACGCAGTATTTT
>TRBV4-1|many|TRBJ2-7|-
CASSQGPAKTDYEQYF
TGCGCCAGCAGCCAGGGACCCGCGAAGACAGACTACGAGCAGTACTTC
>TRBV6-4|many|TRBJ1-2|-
CASSDSGAPYYGYTF
TGTGCCAGCAGTGACTCGGGGGCCCCCTACTATGGCTACACCTTC
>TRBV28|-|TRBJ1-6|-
CASSGGPPLHF
TGTGCCAGCAGTGGGGGGCCACCCCTCCACTTT
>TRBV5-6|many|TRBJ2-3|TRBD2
CASSLYGLASTDTQYF
TGTGCCAGCAGCTTGTATGGACTAGCAAGCACAGATACGCAGTATTTT
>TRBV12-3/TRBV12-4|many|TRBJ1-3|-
CASLPQGQISGNTIYF
TGTGCCAGCCTGCCCCAGGGTCAGATCTCTGGAAACACCATATATTTT
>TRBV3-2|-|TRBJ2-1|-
CASRDYKKIYNEQFF
TGTGCCAGCAGGGATTATAAAAAAATTTACAATGAGCAGTTCTTC
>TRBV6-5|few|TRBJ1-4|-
CASTTGRGNEKLFF
TGTGCCAGCACAACAGGACGGGGGAATGAAAAACTGTTTTTT
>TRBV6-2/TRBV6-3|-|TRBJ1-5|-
CASSSSPMRKANQPQHF
TGTGCCAGCAGCTCCTCACCGATGAGGAAGGCGAATCAGCCCCAGCATTTT
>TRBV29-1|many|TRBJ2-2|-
CSVGGYGAGELFF
TGCAGCGTTGGGGGTTACGGCGCCGGGGAGCTGTTTTTT
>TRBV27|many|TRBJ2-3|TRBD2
CASSTWGGRTDTQYF
TGTGCCAGCAGTACTTGGGGAGGGAGAACAGATACGCAGTATTTT
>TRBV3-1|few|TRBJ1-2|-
CASSQGSGVGYTF
TGTGCCAGCAGCCAAGGATCAGGGGTTGGCTACACCTTC
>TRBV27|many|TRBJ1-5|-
CASSLSSGNQPQHF
TGTGCCAGCAGTTTATCGTCGGGGAATCAGCCCCAGCATTTT
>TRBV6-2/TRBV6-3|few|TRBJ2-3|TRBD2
CASNGGGTQYF
TGTGCCAGCAACGGCGGGGGTACGCAGTATTTT
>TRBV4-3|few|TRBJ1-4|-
CASSRERTEKLFF
TGCGCCAGCAGCCGAGAGCGCACCGAAAAACTGTTTTTT
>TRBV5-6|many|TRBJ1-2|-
CASSLVAGGEYGYTF
TGTGCCAGCAGCTTGGTAGCAGGTGGAGAGTATGGCTACACCTTC